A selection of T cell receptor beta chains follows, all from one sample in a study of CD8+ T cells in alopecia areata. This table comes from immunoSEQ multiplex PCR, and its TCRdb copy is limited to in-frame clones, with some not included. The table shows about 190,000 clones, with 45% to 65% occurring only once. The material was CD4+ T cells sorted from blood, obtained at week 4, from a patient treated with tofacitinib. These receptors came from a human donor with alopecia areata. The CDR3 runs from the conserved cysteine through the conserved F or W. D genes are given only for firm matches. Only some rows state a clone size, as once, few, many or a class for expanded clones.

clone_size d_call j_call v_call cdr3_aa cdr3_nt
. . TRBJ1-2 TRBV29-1 CSSGASANYGYTF TGCAGCTCAGGGGCGAGCGCCAACTATGGCTACACCTTC
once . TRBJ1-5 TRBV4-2 CASSQESNRLYQPQHF TGTGCCAGCAGCCAAGAATCCAACAGACTATATCAGCCCCAGCATTTT
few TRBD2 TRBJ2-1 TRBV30 CAWLTTSGRHRDEQFF TGTGCCTGGTTAACGACTAGCGGGAGGCACAGGGATGAGCAGTTCTTC
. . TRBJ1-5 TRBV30 CAWSAGISNQPQHF TGTGCCTGGAGTGCCGGGATTAGCAATCAGCCCCAGCATTTT
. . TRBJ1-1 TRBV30 CAWSVEAFF TGTGCCTGGAGTGTGGAAGCTTTCTTT
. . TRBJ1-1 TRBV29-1 CSVCGSPLKNTEAFF TGCAGCGTTTGTGGTTCTCCTTTGAAAAACACTGAAGCTTTCTTT
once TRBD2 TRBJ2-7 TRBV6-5 CASSPGTTKKYEQYF TGTGCCAGCAGTCCCGGGACTACCAAAAAGTACGAGCAGTACTTC
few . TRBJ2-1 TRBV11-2 CASSLVLRLPYNEQFF TGTGCCAGCAGCTTAGTGCTGCGTCTGCCTTACAATGAGCAGTTCTTC
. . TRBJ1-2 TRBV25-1 CASSTTGYSGYTF TGTGCCAGCAGTACAACAGGGTACTCTGGCTACACCTTC
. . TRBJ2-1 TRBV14 CASSQDRRPKGQFF TGTGCCAGCAGCCAAGATAGAAGGCCGAAGGGGCAGTTCTTC
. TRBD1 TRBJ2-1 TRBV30 CAWTISPGTGNNEQFF TGTGCCTGGACAATCTCTCCCGGGACAGGAAACAATGAGCAGTTCTTC
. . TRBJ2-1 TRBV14 CASSQDSGGRPGQFF TGTGCCAGCAGCCAAGATTCAGGGGGGCGGCCTGGGCAGTTCTTC
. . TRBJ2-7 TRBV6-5 CASTGDYEQYF TGTGCCAGCACAGGGGACTACGAGCAGTACTTC
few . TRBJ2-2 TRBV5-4 CASSPPGQSGSAGELFF TGTGCCAGCAGCCCTCCGGGACAGTCCGGGAGTGCCGGGGAGCTGTTTTTT
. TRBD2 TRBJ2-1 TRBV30 CAWSHLAGGEQFF TGTGCCTGGAGTCATTTAGCGGGAGGGGAGCAGTTCTTC
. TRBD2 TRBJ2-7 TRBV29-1 CSVGVAGASYEQYF TGCAGCGTTGGTGTAGCGGGGGCCTCCTACGAGCAGTACTTC
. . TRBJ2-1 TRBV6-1 CASGSSGPLSEQFF TGTGCCAGTGGTAGCTCGGGGCCATTGAGTGAGCAGTTCTTC
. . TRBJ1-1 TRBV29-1 CSGGRLVGTEAFF TGCAGCGGGGGGAGGCTCGTGGGCACTGAAGCTTTCTTT
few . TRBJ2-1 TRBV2 CASSVNNEQFF TGTGCCAGCAGTGTCAACAATGAGCAGTTCTTC
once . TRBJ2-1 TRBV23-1 CASSQYGGGSSYNEQFF TGCGCCAGCAGTCAATATGGCGGGGGCAGCTCCTACAATGAGCAGTTCTTC